This T cell receptor (beta chain) is drawn from a study of beta chain features in type 1 diabetes. This clone was counted ten times or more. Sorting with CD45RO/CCR7/CD25/CD127/CD95/CD27 yielded naive, central memory, regulatory and stem-like memory CD4+ cells. Between the trimmed V and J ends, which lost 1 base and 5 bases, there was a span of 7 bases. Germline CDR1 reads SGHVS; CDR2 reads FQNEAQ. The CDR3 is 13 residues long. Sequenced material consisted of expressed TCRB transcripts (all of the isolated RNA was reverse transcribed). Only in-frame clones appear in the TCRdb table, and some are missing; sequencing was by immunoSEQ multiplex PCR. The sample carries 300,000 to 350,000 clones, approximately 8.2% recorded once.

The sample was central memory CD4+ T cells from blood. This sequence originates from a woman between 18 and 29 years old in good health. The chain has TRBV7-8 and TRBJ2-3; D is undetermined. In nucleotides, the CDR3 is TGTGCCAGCAGCTTAGGGGCCCGAGATACGCAGTATTTT. Amino acids: CASSLGARDTQYF. Together with reference TRBV7-8 and TRBJ2-3, the CDR3 gives the full variable domain: GAGVSQSPRYKVAKRGQDVALRCDPISGHVSLFWYQQALGQGPEFLTYFQNEAQLDKSGLPSDRFFAERPEGSVSTLKIQRTQQEDSAVYLCASSLGARDTQYFGPGTRLTVL.